This passage covers 3 T cell receptor beta chains from one sample sequenced in a study of shared T cell receptors in the human thymus. Generated by immunoSEQ multiplex PCR, the TCRdb table keeps only in-frame clones and is missing some. The repertoire holds about 400,000 clones, with about 95% as singletons. The sequenced sample was thymocytes. The receptors come from a human donor.

The chain has TRBV28 and TRBJ2-1, with 13 bases fitting TRBD2. CDR1 and CDR2 (germline): MDHEN, SYDVKM. With V trimmed by 8 bases and J by 7 bases, 20 bases remained unmatched. The CDR3 has 19 residues. The CDR3 DNA sequence: TGTGCCAGCCGCTCCGGGACAGGTACTAGCGGGAGGGCTGAAAATGAGCAGTTCTTC. Encoded protein: CASRSGTGTSGRAENEQFF.

V gene TRBV4-3 combines with J gene TRBJ2-1, with unresolved D. The germline CDR1 and CDR2 sequences are LGHNA and YSLEER. V was shortened by 3 bases and J by 4 bases, with 7 bases between the two germline ends. The CDR3 runs to 13 residues. The CDR3 here is CASSQAGYNEQFF. The DNA for the CDR3 is TGCGCCAGCAGCCAGGCAGGTTACAATGAGCAGTTCTTC.

The V call is TRBV10-2, the J call TRBJ2-3; 7 nucleotides agree with TRBD1. Germline trimming cut 5 bases from V and 4 bases from J; bases unmatched to any gene: 6. The CDR3 is 14 amino acids. Germline lookup yields CDR1 WSHSY and CDR2 SAAADI. The CDR3 region is CASSSGQKADTQYF. In DNA, the CDR3 is TGCGCCAGCAGTTCGGGACAGAAAGCAGATACGCAGTATTTT.